This TCR beta chain appears in the sequencing data of a study of CD8 T cells in Susac syndrome. Random hexamers were used to reverse transcribe the RNA input (roughly 0.5 to 1 ug). Amplification of TCR beta CDR3 was carried out by immunoSEQ multiplex PCR, which covered 54 Vbeta and 13 Jbeta segments. Via MiXCR, TCRdb re-called the immunoSEQ multiplex PCR reads, giving one row per CDR3 protein. The profile covers roughly 200,000 distinct CDR3 sequences, with approximately 94% appearing a single time and 0.1% taken by the ten largest. Controls matched for sex and age were healthy donors. TEMRA cells underwent FACS enrichment and CD8+ and CD4+ T cells underwent negative isolation. Source material: CD4+ T cells from PBMCs. The source of this sequence is a human donor in good health.

CDR3 loop: CAWRVGDWVQANTDTQYF. CDR3 DNA: TGTGCCTGGAGGGTAGGCGATTGGGTGCAGGCCAACACAGATACGCAGTATTTT. The chain combines TRBV30 with TRBJ2-3; D uncertain. Looked up from germline, CDR1 is GTSNPN and CDR2 is SVGIG (reference sequence). Trimming left V 3 bases short and J 2 bases short, with 24 bases between. The CDR3 is 18 residues long.